The source of this T cell receptor beta chain is a study of blood T cell repertoires in COVID-19 (dated by TCRdb to the early 2020s). Study-wide context: Collaborator samples came from the United States, Italy and Spain and covered acute and convalescent phases of COVID-19. The material from the prospective study consisted of cDNA or gDNA derived from T cells, B-cell-depleted T cells, or PBMCs. Deeply sampled blood TCRbeta repertoires from subjects exposed to, actively infected with, or recovered from COVID-19 were included in the dataset. The repertoires were released in a freely available public database meant as a resource for research on the immune response to SARS-CoV-2. The samples were drawn from two sources: the first 160 participants of the ongoing ImmuneRACE study, and some 1,300 subjects contributed by 6 global collaborators. Sample metadata almost always included a de-identified subject ID, COVID-19 status, age in years and sex. Where available, HLA class I and class II types were obtained from metadata supplied by the sample provider rather than from assay-based typing. Beyond this particular receptor, the publication reports: The amount of clinical and demographic metadata varied by source and participant and was provided uncurated.

Details on this clone: What antigen it recognizes has not been identified. Base qualities are not at hand, and no much larger clone is one base apart.

TCRbeta CDR3 regions were amplified from genomic DNA by means of the immunoSEQ Assay, a bias-controlled multiplex PCR. Per the authors' processing: The number of nucleated cells in each sample was estimated from the amplification of reference gene primers within the assay. To quantify the absolute abundance of each unique TCRbeta CDR3 rearrangement, sequence reads were collapsed and filtered. For each sample, productive Simpson clonality was calculated by taking the square root of Simpson's diversity index across productive rearrangements. The immuneACCESS repertoire file appears here via TCRdb, limited to in-frame rearrangements. These files lack a portion of the clones; in checked studies, under half of the deficit traces to unresolved V genes, and the cause of the others is not known. V and J calls and clone size are copied from that table; D and trimming were computed from the DNA. The sample records 150,000 to 200,000 clones, around 85% of which are singletons. The ten largest account for 2.5% to 4% of the sample.

The collaborating institutions used their own protocols to collect whole blood in K2EDTA tubes. For TCRbeta analysis, collaborator samples were shipped as frozen whole blood, as isolated PBMCs, or as DNA extracted from either sample type. V and J are truncated by 0 bases and 11 bases respectively, leaving an intervening sequence of 14 bases. CDR1 and CDR2 are drawn from the germline V gene: SGHRS, YFSETQ. The CDR3 has 13 amino acids, counting the end cysteine and phenylalanine. Of all the DNA, just the CDR3 is kept, 39 bases in frame from base 1. The sequenced sample was peripheral blood. This TCR was recovered from a human donor with acute or convalescent COVID-19. The donor label of this sample is uncertain. The V and J genes are TRBV5-1 and TRBJ1-2; the best D guess is TRBD1, with 6 bases matching. Here is the DNA: TGCGCCAGCAGCTTGGAGGTCGGGGGGCCTTACACCTTC. Translated, it gives CASSLEVGGPYTF.